These 5 T cell receptor beta chains came from one sample sequenced in a study of CD8+ T cells in alopecia areata. The treatment here: oral pan-JAK inhibitor, 5-10 mg twice daily. Isolated RNA was reverse transcribed into cDNA used as the sequencing template. TCRdb's table, derived via immunoSEQ multiplex PCR, lists solely in-frame clones and lacks some. The data contain 150,000 to 200,000 clones, 60% of them singletons. The sample consisted of CD4+ T cells sorted from blood, taken at week 24, from a patient treated with tofacitinib. The receptor source for this set is a human donor with alopecia areata.

The chain has TRBV19 and TRBJ2-5; 7 nucleotides match TRBD2. This CDR3 spans 15 amino acids. The V gene's germline CDR1 is LNHDA and CDR2 SQIVND (reference sequence). With V trimmed by 1 base and J by 1 base, 3 bases remained unmatched. As DNA, the CDR3 is TGTGCCAGTAGTATAGCTAGCGGCAGCCAAGAGACCCAGTACTTC. This codes for CASSIASGSQETQYF.

The gene calls are TRBV2 and TRBJ1-6; 7 bases map to TRBD1. V shed 3 bases, J shed 4 bases, and the junction held 6 bases outside the gene matches. The CDR3 spans 16 residues. From germline, CDR1 is SNHLY and CDR2 FYNNEI. CDR3 bases: TGTGCCAGCAGTGACTTGGGACAGACTTATAATTCACCCCTCCACTTT. This encodes CASSDLGQTYNSPLHF.

This sequence joins TRBV29-1 and TRBJ2-3; unclear D gene. This CDR3 spans 11 amino acids. V dropped 6 bases and J dropped 5 bases, with 9 bases sitting between them. Germline CDR1 SQVTM, CDR2 ANQGSEA. This CDR3 reads CSVLVGDTQYF. CDR3 in DNA: TGCAGCGTCTTGGTTGGAGATACGCAGTATTTT.

The rearrangement links TRBV30 to TRBJ1-2; D is ambiguous. V was cut by 0 bases and J by 7 bases, with 15 bases left in between. The CDR3 has 14 residues. From germline, CDR1 is GTSNPN and CDR2 SVGIG (reference sequence). The chain's CDR3 is CAWSVNPAVGGYTF. CDR3 coding DNA: TGTGCCTGGAGTGTAAATCCGGCTGTAGGTGGCTACACCTTC.

A few counts support this clone. This sequence joins TRBV6-4 and TRBJ2-2; D unclear. V gave up 0 bases and J gave up 9 bases, with 11 bases separating them. Germline CDR1 is MRHNA and CDR2 is SNTAGT. The CDR3 extends over 14 amino acids. CDR3 loop: CASSDSGTVRELFF. The CDR3 region has the DNA TGTGCCAGCAGTGACTCGGGAACCGTCAGGGAGCTGTTTTTT.